The source of this TCR beta chain is a study of chemoradiotherapy in HPV16-positive cancers. Background on the study: Candidate HPV-specific T-cell clones and common TCR motifs came from functional assays in a couple of HPV16-positive patients.

Comments on this clone: Antigen unknown.

Repertoires were sampled repeatedly during chemoradiotherapy. CDR3 length equals 13 residues. Trimming took off 7 bases at V and 2 bases at J, with 6 bases between the two ends. Germline CDR1 is LNHDA and CDR2 is SQIVND (reference sequence). Study outcomes and limitations: HPV-specific T cells were functionally defined from only a couple of HPV16-positive patients.

Sequencing was performed with immunoSEQ multiplex PCR; in TCRdb, only in-frame clones are kept and a portion is missing. The sample lists tens of thousands of clones; roughly 87% were seen once. This sample comprised blood, obtained from a patient who underwent chemoradiotherapy. The chain links TRBV19 to TRBJ2-6; D is possibly TRBD1 (5 bases). The source is a human donor with HPV-associated anogenital cancer. CDR3 sequence: CASTRAGANVLTF. The CDR3 DNA reads as TGTGCCAGTACCAGGGCTGGGGCCAACGTCCTGACTTTC.